The sequence of this T cell receptor (beta chain) was determined in a study of blood T cell repertoires in COVID-19. Study information: The analysed material was cDNA or gDNA that came from T cells, B-cell-depleted T cells, or PBMCs.

Original processing methods: By means of reference gene primer amplification, nucleated cell counts were estimated. This table comes from immunoSEQ multiplex PCR, and its TCRdb copy is limited to in-frame clones, with some not included. The V and J calls and clone size are taken from that table; D and trimming were inferred from the DNA. The sample carries fewer than 300,000 clones, roughly 84% recorded once. This clone was seen many times. Sample: peripheral blood. The receptor comes from a woman younger than 30 with acute or convalescent COVID-19.

The CDR3 sequence is CASSLNRETQYF. The CDR3, as DNA: TGTGCCAGCAGCTTAAATCGAGAGACCCAGTACTTC. The chain couples TRBV11-2 to TRBJ2-5; D ambiguous. V lost 2 bases and J 4 bases, leaving 5 bases between the germline ends. CDR3 length: 12 amino acids. The germline CDR1 and CDR2 sequences are SGHAT and FQNNGV.